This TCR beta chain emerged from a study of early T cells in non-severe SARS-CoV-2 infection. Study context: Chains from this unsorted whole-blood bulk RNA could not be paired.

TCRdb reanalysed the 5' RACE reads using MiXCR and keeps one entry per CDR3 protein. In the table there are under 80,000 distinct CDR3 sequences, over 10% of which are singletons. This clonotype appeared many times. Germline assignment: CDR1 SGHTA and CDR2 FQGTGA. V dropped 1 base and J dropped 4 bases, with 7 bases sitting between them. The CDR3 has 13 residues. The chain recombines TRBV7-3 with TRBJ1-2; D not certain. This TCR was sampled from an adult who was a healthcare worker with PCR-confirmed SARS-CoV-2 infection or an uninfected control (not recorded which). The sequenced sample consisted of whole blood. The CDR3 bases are TGTGCCAGCAGCTTAAGTGGTTCCTATGGCTACACCTTC. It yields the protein CASSLSGSYGYTF.